The 2 T cell receptor beta chains given below trace back to one sample, sequenced in a study of blood T cells in healthy people across ages. The use of a sample-barcoded 5' primer and a J-beta primer mix characterized a second PCR of roughly 7 to 11 cycles. Each CDR3 protein is one row after TCRdb ran MiXCR on the 5' RACE reads. The sample holds some 930,000 distinct CDR3 sequences, approximately 32% seen once. In addition, the sample was reused for a study of T cells of mothers and their children.

Material: blood. The receptor set was obtained from a woman aged 40 to 50 in good health.

This chain uses TRBV20-1 with TRBJ1-1; D is undetermined. Germline lookup yields CDR1 DFQATT and CDR2 SNEGSKA (reference sequence). Trimming shortened V by 1 base and J by 4 bases, and 10 bases separated the two germline ends. This CDR3 is 13 amino acids long. The CDR3 DNA reads as TGCAGTGCTAGAGGGGCCGTGCGCACTGAAGCTTTCTTT. Its translation: CSARGAVRTEAFF.

The table lists this clonotype with many counts. This chain's CDR3 is CASSPGTGNGYTF. CDR3 DNA: TGCGCCAGCAGCCCTGGGACAGGGAATGGCTACACCTTC. V and J are TRBV5-1 and TRBJ1-2; TRBD1 matches at 9 bases. This CDR3 has 13 residues. V was pared by 4 bases and J by 6 bases, with 4 bases of the junction left unmatched. CDR1 and CDR2 (germline): SGHRS, YFSETQ.